The 27 T cell receptor beta chains reported below all come from one sample, sequenced in a study of STAT5B mutations in CD4+ large granular lymphocyte leukemia. Data came from immunoSEQ multiplex PCR; TCRdb stores just in-frame clones and leaves some out. The table shows about 48,000 clones, with roughly three quarters occurring only once. The sample taken for sequencing was CD4+ T cells from blood buffy coats. These receptors were taken from a human donor in good health.

The chain combines TRBV10-3 with TRBJ2-7; D is ambiguous. Deletions cut 1 base from V and 1 base from J, with 8 bases between. Germline CDR1 and CDR2: ENHRY and SYGVKD. The CDR3 spans 14 residues. The CDR3 protein is CAISEFLGSYEQYV. The CDR3 coding sequence is TGTGCCATCAGTGAGTTCCTAGGGTCCTACGAGCAGTACGTC.

The rearrangement links TRBV7-3 to TRBJ1-2; D is perhaps TRBD1 (6 bases). Germline V gene sequence: CDR1 SGHTA, CDR2 FQGTGA. The CDR3 covers 13 residues. The V end was cut by 2 bases, the J end by 4 bases, with 8 bases between. The CDR3, as DNA: TGTGCCAGCAGCTTAGGAGGGGGCTATGGCTACACCTTC. It specifies CASSLGGGYGYTF.

This chain connects TRBV6-1 to TRBJ2-2, with 7 bases identical to TRBD1. The CDR3 extends over 13 amino acids. Germline loops: CDR1 MNHNS, CDR2 SASEGT. V lost 10 bases and J lost 6; bases outside the gene matches: 8. The CDR3 DNA follows: TGTGCCATCACCACAGGGGTTCCCGGGGAGCTGTTTTTT. This codes for CAITTGVPGELFF.

This rearrangement joins TRBV19 to TRBJ1-3; D is unclear. The CDR3 is 15 amino acids. The germline V gene has CDR1 LNHDA and CDR2 SQIVND (reference sequence). Trimming cost V 3 bases and J 1 base, with 10 bases left between them. CDR3 sequence (DNA): TGTGCCAGTAGTATGAATGGCGAATCTGGAAACACCATATATTTT. As protein: CASSMNGESGNTIYF.

J is TRBJ1-1 and V is TRBV7-9; D not resolved. CDR1 and CDR2 from the germline V gene are SEHNR and FQNEAQ (reference sequence). With 4 bases removed from V and 4 bases from J, the gap between germline ends came to 10 bases. CDR3 length: 13 residues. The CDR3 sequence: CASSYEEGTEAFF. The CDR3 coding sequence is TGTGCCAGCAGCTACGAGGAGGGCACTGAAGCTTTCTTT. The variable domain in full, completed from reference TRBV7-9 and TRBJ1-1, reads DTGVSQNPRHKITKRGQNVTFRCDPISEHNRLYWYRQTLGQGPEFLTYFQNEAQLEKSRLLSDRFSAERPKGSFSTLEIQRTEQGDSAMYLCASSYEEGTEAFFGQGTRLTVV.

This chain joins TRBV15 and TRBJ1-2; D gene uncertain. The germline CDR1 and CDR2 sequences are LNHNV and YYDKDF (reference sequence). V lost 0 bases to trimming and J lost 4 bases, with 6 bases between them. The CDR3 is 13 residues long. CDR3 sequence (DNA): TGTGCCACCAGCAGAGAAGGAGCCTATGGCTACACCTTC. Encoded protein: CATSREGAYGYTF.

This clone showed up just once. The same CDR3 also results from other DNA sequences found in this sample. The rearrangement links TRBV19 to TRBJ1-5; D is possibly TRBD1 (5 bases). CDR3 size: 14 residues. Germline V gene sequence: CDR1 LNHDA, CDR2 SQIVND (reference sequence). Trimming stripped 6 bases from V and 4 bases from J, with 13 bases between. The CDR3 DNA reads TGTGCCAGTAGCCCGACTGGGGGTAATCAGCCCCAGCATTTT. It yields the protein CASSPTGGNQPQHF.

The rearrangement uses TRBV5-1 and TRBJ2-7; no reliable D call. Germline V gene lookup returns CDR1 SGHRS and CDR2 YFSETQ. V was shortened by 4 bases and J by 2 bases, with 13 bases between the two germline ends. This CDR3 contains 14 residues. The CDR3 region has the DNA TGCGCCAGCAGCACGGGCCTCCTAACCTACGAGCAGTACTTC. Translating gives CASSTGLLTYEQYF.

The chain has TRBV28 and TRBJ1-1; D unclear. This CDR3 is built from 14 residues. Germline assignment: CDR1 MDHEN and CDR2 SYDVKM. Trimming took off 2 bases at V and 2 bases at J, with 9 bases between the two ends. Here the CDR3 reads CASSLANRNTEAFF. CDR3 coding DNA: TGTGCCAGCAGTTTAGCGAACAGAAACACTGAAGCTTTCTTT.

J is TRBJ1-5 and V is TRBV28; the match to TRBD1 covers 9 bases. Unmatched junction bases numbered 10, after V lost 5 bases and J lost 5 bases. The germline gives CDR1 MDHEN, CDR2 SYDVKM. The CDR3 has 16 amino acids. CDR3 sequence (DNA): TGTGCCAGCAGTCCCTCCTGGGACAGGGTCGATCAGCCCCAGCATTTT. Protein product: CASSPSWDRVDQPQHF.

In the case of this clone: The junction departs from the called germline gene at one end, perhaps through a read error. The chain recombines TRBV5-1 with TRBJ1-2; 7 nucleotides align to TRBD1. CDR1 SGHRS and CDR2 YFSETQ come from the germline V gene. This CDR3 is built from 14 residues. The chain's CDR3 is CARSSGQVLGGYTF. The CDR3 coding sequence is TGCGCCCGCAGCTCCGGACAGGTTCTTGGGGGCTACACCTTC. The full variable domain, in which reference TRBV5-1 and TRBJ1-2 provide the parts outside the CDR3, is KAGVTQTPRYLIKTRGQQVTLSCSPISGHRSVSWYQQTPGQGLQFLFEYFSETQRNKGNFPGRFSGRQFSNSRSEMNVSTLELGDSALYLCARSSGQVLGGYTFGSGTRLTVV.

This clone was seen just once. The gene calls are TRBV4-1 and TRBJ2-3; 9 nucleotides agree with TRBD2. The germline gives CDR1 MGHRA, CDR2 YSYEKL. J lost 2 bases, V lost 6 bases, and 6 bases had no gene match. This CDR3 contains 15 residues. DNA for the CDR3: TGCGCCAGCAGAAGCGGGGGGCGGGACACAGATACGCAGTATTTT. Protein sequence: CASRSGGRDTDTQYF.

This clone was recorded only once. The junction departs from the called germline gene at one end, perhaps through a read error. The chain recombines TRBV7-7 with TRBJ1-1; a weak D match, TRBD1 (5 bases). In germline, CDR1 is SSHAT, CDR2 FNYEAQ (reference sequence). The CDR3 extends over 13 amino acids. CDR3 residues: CASSTDRNTEAFF. The DNA for the CDR3 is TGTGCTAGCAGCACTGACAGAAACACTGAAGCTTTCTTT.

The chain employs TRBV18 and TRBJ2-5; D gene unclear. With 2 bases removed from V and 0 bases from J, the gap between germline ends came to 4 bases. The CDR3 consists of 13 residues. Germline V gene sequence: CDR1 KGHSH, CDR2 LQKENI. The CDR3 loop is CASSPGDQETQYF. DNA for the CDR3: TGTGCCAGCTCACCAGGAGACCAAGAGACCCAGTACTTC.

The V gene is TRBV5-1, the J gene TRBJ2-5, with D maybe TRBD2 (6 bases). This CDR3 has 14 residues. Germline V gives CDR1 SGHRS, CDR2 YFSETQ. V gave up 6 bases and J gave up 1 base, with 13 bases separating them. The CDR3 nucleotides read TGCGCCAGCACCTTTGCCGGGGGCCAAGAGACCCAGTACTTC. Amino acid sequence: CASTFAGGQETQYF.

The V gene is TRBV19, the J gene TRBJ1-2; D gene ambiguous. Germline V gene data show CDR1 as LNHDA and CDR2 as SQIVND (reference sequence). CDR3 size: 13 residues. V lost 6 bases, J lost 1 base, and 9 bases lay in between. The chain's CDR3 is CASRNEFNYGYTF. In nucleotides, the CDR3 is TGTGCCAGTAGAAACGAGTTTAACTATGGCTACACCTTC.

This clone occurred a few times. The chain uses TRBV19 and TRBJ1-1, with D possibly TRBD1 on 6 matching bases. CDR1 and CDR2 (germline): LNHDA, SQIVND (reference sequence). The length of the CDR3 is 13 residues. The ends were cut back, 6 bases at V and 7 bases at J, with 15 bases in the middle. The CDR3 reads CASSRSQGSEAFF. In nucleotides, the CDR3 is TGTGCCAGTAGCCGTTCACAGGGAAGTGAAGCTTTCTTT.

The chain is built from TRBV2 and TRBJ2-5, with 9 bases identical to TRBD1. Germline V gene lookup returns CDR1 SNHLY and CDR2 FYNNEI. This CDR3 comprises 14 residues. Trimming cost V 6 bases and J 4 bases; bases outside gene matches: 6. CDR3 sequence (DNA): TGTGCCAGCAGCAGGGGGACAGGGTCAGAGACCCAGTACTTC. Translated: CASSRGTGSETQYF.

The rearrangement links TRBV5-1 to TRBJ2-6; D may be TRBD1 (5 bases). The germline V gene encodes CDR1 SGHRS and CDR2 YFSETQ. The CDR3 loop spans 15 amino acids. V shed 1 base and J shed 4 bases, with 9 bases lying between them. The CDR3 sequence: CASSLTGAGANVLTF. The DNA for the CDR3 is TGCGCCAGCAGCTTGACTGGGGCGGGGGCCAACGTCCTGACTTTC.

V and J are TRBV7-9 and TRBJ1-2; possibly TRBD1 for D (6 bases). Looked up from germline, CDR1 is SEHNR and CDR2 is FQNEAQ (reference sequence). The CDR3 runs to 15 residues. V shed 4 bases and J shed 8 bases, with 20 bases lying between them. CDR3 nucleotides: TGTGCCAGCAGCTCCGCGTTGGGACAAGCTAAAGGCTACACCTTC. Its translation: CASSSALGQAKGYTF.

The rearrangement joins TRBV5-4 to TRBJ2-2; D not certain. The CDR3 has 16 amino acids. The germline V gene encodes CDR1 SGHNT and CDR2 YYREEE (reference sequence). Trimming cost V 2 bases and J 1 base, with 12 bases left between them. The CDR3 sequence is CASSLSTGWNTGELFF. For the CDR3, the DNA is TGTGCCAGCAGCTTATCGACTGGTTGGAACACCGGGGAGCTGTTTTTT. Full variable domain (outside the CDR3, taken from reference TRBV5-4 and TRBJ2-2): ETGVTQSPTHLIKTRGQQVTLRCSSQSGHNTVSWYQQALGQGPQFIFQYYREEENGRGNFPPRFSGLQFPNYSSELNVNALELDDSALYLCASSLSTGWNTGELFFGEGSRLTVL.

V gene TRBV11-1 combines with J gene TRBJ2-3; D is undetermined. CDR1 is SGHAT and CDR2 is FQDESV in the germline V gene (reference sequence). The V end was cut by 1 base, the J end by 2 bases, with 7 bases between. The length of the CDR3 is 14 residues. The CDR3 reads CASSLGLYTDTQYF. The CDR3 DNA reads TGTGCCAGCAGCTTAGGGCTCTACACAGATACGCAGTATTTT.

The chain couples TRBV14 to TRBJ1-1; D perhaps matches TRBD1 (5 bases). This CDR3 is 13 amino acids long. Germline CDR1 is SGHDN and CDR2 is FVKESK. Trimming stripped 0 bases from V and 7 bases from J, with 9 bases between. The CDR3 DNA reads TGTGCCAGCAGCCAAGACGGGGGGATTGAAGCTTTCTTT. Amino acids: CASSQDGGIEAFF.

This clone showed up just a few times. The chain carries TRBV19 and TRBJ1-1; 11 bases map to TRBD1. The CDR3 sequence is 15 residues long. CDR1 is LNHDA, CDR2 SQIVND, per germline (reference sequence). V lost 6 bases and J lost 8; bases outside the gene matches: 11. CDR3 in amino acids: CASRPLGTGGFEAFF. The CDR3 DNA is TGTGCCAGTAGACCGTTGGGGACAGGGGGATTCGAAGCTTTCTTT.

This clone was counted between two and nine times. The chain links TRBV7-9 to TRBJ1-2, with D unclear. Germline V gene data show CDR1 as SEHNR and CDR2 as FQNEAQ (reference sequence). The V end lost 5 bases, the J end lost 2 bases, and 12 bases lay between the germline ends. The CDR3 length is 14 residues. CDR3 protein: CASSRRGENYGYTF. CDR3 DNA: TGTGCCAGCAGCCGCCGGGGAGAGAACTATGGCTACACCTTC.

The J gene is TRBJ2-3, the V gene TRBV7-3; weak D call: TRBD1 (6 bases). Trimming removed 6 bases at V and 1 base at J, with 14 bases between. The CDR3 consists of 15 residues. In germline, CDR1 is SGHTA, CDR2 FQGTGA. CDR3 sequence reads: CASRPTGLGTDTQYF. The CDR3 nucleotides read TGTGCCAGCAGACCTACAGGGTTAGGCACAGATACGCAGTATTTT.

The CDR3 loop reads CASSEWSTGDSVYGYTF. DNA of the CDR3: TGTGCCAGCAGTGAATGGTCTACAGGGGATTCTGTCTATGGCTACACCTTC. J is TRBJ1-2 and V is TRBV2; 7 positions agree with TRBD1. Germline V gene lookup returns CDR1 SNHLY and CDR2 FYNNEI. The CDR3 has 17 residues. V dropped 2 bases and J dropped 4; count of bases not matched to a gene: 13. Filled out from reference TRBV2 and TRBJ1-2, the complete variable domain reads EPEVTQTPSHQVTQMGQEVILRCVPISNHLYFYWYRQILGQKVEFLVSFYNNEISEKSEIFDDQFSVERPDGSNFTLKIRSTKLEDSAMYFCASSEWSTGDSVYGYTFGSGTRLTVV.